The 12 T cell receptor beta chains below come from one sample, sequenced in a study of CD8 T cells in ankylosing spondylitis (TCRdb year 2017). What the research found in general, with its limitations: A TCR beta motif of about 8 highly homologous amino acid variants appeared characteristic of blood from ankylosing spondylitis patients.

The library was made by 5' RACE. The sample was run on an Illumina HiSeq 2500. TCRdb reworked the public reads: Q25 trimming with fastp, MiXCR clone assembly, productive beta chains retained. Every CDR3 protein is listed once, alongside the most common genes and DNA of its rows. The sample includes about 480,000 distinct CDR3 sequences, with 15% to 20% observed a single time. The ten top clones hold approximately 0.97% of the sample. Antigens for these TCRs are unknown. Material for sequencing was blood, either unsorted or a sorted T cell fraction (not recorded which). These receptors were collected from a male donor with ankylosing spondylitis.

The chain has TRBV18 and TRBJ1-5, with D hard to call. Trimming cost V 3 bases and J 7 bases, with 10 bases left between them. This CDR3 has 13 residues. CDR1 and CDR2 (germline): KGHSH, LQKENI. CDR3 loop: CASSPGVGQPQHF. The CDR3 DNA follows: TGTGCCAGCTCACCCGGGGTTGGGCAGCCCCAGCATTTT.

This rearrangement joins TRBV12-3 or TRBV12-4 to TRBJ2-3; weak D call: TRBD2 (6 bases). This CDR3 contains 17 residues. Trimming shortened V by 3 bases and J by 5 bases, and 21 bases separated the two germline ends. The CDR3 coding sequence is TGTGCCAGCAGTTTGGGGGTCGGGAGCAGGGAAAAAGATACGCAGTATTTT. This translates into CASSLGVGSREKDTQYF.

This clonotype was found a few times. The rearrangement links TRBV7-9 to TRBJ1-1; D perhaps matches TRBD1 (5 bases). The CDR3 is 15 amino acids. V shed 4 bases and J shed 1 base, with 13 bases lying between them. Per germline, CDR1 SEHNR and CDR2 FQNEAQ (reference sequence). CDR3 DNA: TGTGCCAGCAGCTCACCAACCGGGACGAACACTGAAGCTTTCTTT. Translating gives CASSSPTGTNTEAFF.

There are a few counts of this clonotype. This chain links TRBV20-1 with TRBJ1-6; D not resolved. The germline gives CDR1 DFQATT, CDR2 SNEGSKA (reference sequence). The CDR3 length is 12 residues. Trimming shortened V by 3 bases and J by 9 bases, and 9 bases separated the two germline ends. Written as DNA, the CDR3 is TGCAGTGCTAGTTACGGTCGTTCACCCCTCCACTTT. Translating it yields CSASYGRSPLHF.

J is TRBJ2-3 and V is TRBV7-9, with TRBD2 matching over 7 bases. With 3 bases clipped from V and 2 bases from J, the junction kept 11 bases outside the gene matches. The CDR3 consists of 17 residues. Germline V gene data show CDR1 as SEHNR and CDR2 as FQNEAQ (reference sequence). CDR3 in amino acids: CASSFGGSAPPTDTQYF. CDR3 coding DNA: TGTGCCAGCAGCTTCGGGGGGTCGGCGCCCCCCACAGATACGCAGTATTTT.

This clonotype was found many times. This chain joins TRBV10-3 and TRBJ1-2, with no clear D. The germline CDR1 and CDR2 sequences are ENHRY and SYGVKD. Trimming took 3 bases from V and 2 from J, leaving 7 bases between them. The CDR3 runs 13 residues. CDR3 loop: CAISETDNYGYTF. The CDR3 region has the DNA TGTGCCATCAGTGAAACAGACAACTATGGCTACACCTTC.

V usage is TRBV4-1 and J usage is TRBJ2-1; TRBD2 aligns across 10 bases. Germline-derived CDR1 and CDR2 are MGHRA and YSYEKL. The CDR3 extends over 16 amino acids. V shed 2 bases, J shed 0 bases, and the junction held 1 base outside the gene matches. Here the CDR3 reads CASSQPSGSSYNEQFF. CDR3 in DNA: TGCGCCAGCAGCCAACCTAGCGGGAGCTCCTACAATGAGCAGTTCTTC.

The chain employs TRBV5-1 and TRBJ2-1; 11 nucleotides agree with TRBD2. The CDR3 runs to 17 residues. The J segment lost 6 bases and the V segment lost 0 bases, leaving 8 bases of the junction unmatched. Germline V gene data show CDR1 as SGHRS and CDR2 as YFSETQ. The chain's CDR3 is CASSLAPTSGVLNEQFF. The CDR3 coding sequence is TGCGCCAGCAGCTTGGCCCCGACTAGCGGGGTCCTCAATGAGCAGTTCTTC.

The gene calls are TRBV7-3 and TRBJ2-2; D not resolved. Trimming left V 2 bases short and J 6 bases short, with 7 bases between. CDR3 length: 13 residues. CDR1 is SGHTA and CDR2 is FQGTGA in the germline V gene. CDR3 bases: TGTGCCAGCAGCTTAGCCTTGCCCGGGGAGCTGTTTTTT. Its protein is CASSLALPGELFF. Using reference TRBV7-3 and TRBJ2-2 for the parts outside the CDR3, the full variable domain is GAGVSQTPSNKVTEKGKYVELRCDPISGHTALYWYRQSLGQGPEFLIYFQGTGAADDSGLPNDRFFAVRPEGSVSTLKIQRTERGDSAVYLCASSLALPGELFFGEGSRLTVL.

This clonotype occurred once. Here the CDR3 DNA reads TGTGCCAGCAGCCATCCGCGAGGGAGCACAGATACGCAGTATTTT. Amino acid sequence: CASSHPRGSTDTQYF. V is TRBV7-9 and J is TRBJ2-3; a possible D gene is TRBD2 (5 bases). The V end was cut by 5 bases, the J end by 0 bases, with 12 bases between. This CDR3 contains 15 residues. From germline, CDR1 is SEHNR and CDR2 FQNEAQ (reference sequence).

In this sample, this clonotype turned up a few times. The chain combines TRBV20-1 with TRBJ2-1; 8 nucleotides agree with TRBD2. The CDR3 loop spans 14 amino acids. Germline V lookup: CDR1 DFQATT, CDR2 SNEGSKA (reference sequence). The trim removed 3 bases at V and 8 bases at J, leaving 9 bases unmatched. CDR3 DNA: TGCAGTGCTAGTGAGCGGGGGCTCCCATATGAGCAGTTCTTC. Protein product: CSASERGLPYEQFF.

This sequence joins TRBV20-1 and TRBJ2-1; TRBD1 aligns across 7 bases. The CDR3 has 15 residues. The J segment lost 6 bases and the V segment lost 4 bases, leaving 12 bases of the junction unmatched. Germline loops: CDR1 DFQATT, CDR2 SNEGSKA (reference sequence). CDR3 coding DNA: TGCAGTGCTATACCCGGGACAGAGCGTTTCAATGAGCAGTTCTTC. It translates to CSAIPGTERFNEQFF.